Listed below are T cell receptor beta chains from one sample, sequenced in a study of response to subunit inactivated influenza vaccine. TCRdb processed the RT-PCR reads anew with MiXCR; each CDR3 protein has one entry. Of 500,000 or so distinct CDR3 sequences listed, roughly 11% are singletons. Sample: PBMCs from blood, taken more than 35 days after vaccination. The receptors originated from a man aged 50 to 59 who received an inactivated influenza vaccine. Each CDR3 is given with its conserved first and last residue. Fields, in order: J gene, D gene, clone size, V gene, CDR3 protein, CDR3 DNA. A D gene is named only where the DNA matches it firmly. The size of a clone is reported for some rows only, either as once, few or many, or as a class for expanded clones.

J gene: TRBJ2-1; D gene: TRBD2; clone size: few; V gene: TRBV25-1; CDR3 protein: CASSEIAGEPYNEQFF; CDR3 DNA: TGTGCCAGCAGTGAAATAGCGGGAGAGCCTTACAATGAGCAGTTCTTC
J gene: TRBJ2-7; D gene: TRBD2; clone size: .; V gene: TRBV4-2; CDR3 protein: CASSRLSPGTSGGSEQYF; CDR3 DNA: TGTGCCAGCAGCCGCCTAAGTCCCGGGACTAGCGGGGGGAGCGAGCAGTACTTC
J gene: TRBJ2-1; D gene: .; clone size: many; V gene: TRBV20-1; CDR3 protein: CSARERSVRFF; CDR3 DNA: TGCAGTGCTAGAGAGCGGTCAGTCCGGTTCTTC
J gene: TRBJ2-7; D gene: .; clone size: .; V gene: TRBV5-5; CDR3 protein: CASSSSGFTEQYF; CDR3 DNA: TGTGCCAGCAGCTCGTCAGGGTTTACCGAGCAGTACTTC
J gene: TRBJ1-5; D gene: .; clone size: .; V gene: TRBV12-3/TRBV12-4; CDR3 protein: CASSSGLMDHPPQHF; CDR3 DNA: TGTGCCAGCAGCTCGGGACTCATGGATCATCCGCCCCAGCATTTT
J gene: TRBJ2-1; D gene: .; clone size: .; V gene: TRBV12-3/TRBV12-4; CDR3 protein: CASSFRGVRGDEQFF; CDR3 DNA: TGTGCCAGCAGTTTCAGGGGGGTCCGGGGGGATGAGCAGTTCTTC
J gene: TRBJ1-1; D gene: .; clone size: .; V gene: TRBV5-1; CDR3 protein: CASRPEMRTEAFF; CDR3 DNA: TGCGCCAGCAGGCCGGAAATGAGGACTGAAGCTTTCTTT
J gene: TRBJ2-1; D gene: TRBD2; clone size: .; V gene: TRBV9; CDR3 protein: CASSAPGLAGPYNEQFF; CDR3 DNA: TGTGCCAGCAGCGCGCCGGGACTAGCGGGACCCTACAATGAGCAGTTCTTC
J gene: TRBJ2-3; D gene: TRBD2; clone size: .; V gene: TRBV10-3; CDR3 protein: CAIRMTSSTDTQYF; CDR3 DNA: TGTGCCATCAGGATGACTAGCAGCACAGATACGCAGTATTTT
J gene: TRBJ1-2; D gene: .; clone size: many; V gene: TRBV5-1; CDR3 protein: CASSSPGGANYGYTF; CDR3 DNA: TGCGCCAGCAGCTCACCAGGAGGAGCTAACTATGGCTACACCTTC
J gene: TRBJ1-3; D gene: .; clone size: many; V gene: TRBV12-3/TRBV12-4; CDR3 protein: CASSLHGTIEGNTIYF; CDR3 DNA: TGTGCCAGCAGTCTCCACGGGACCATAGAGGGAAACACCATATATTTT
J gene: TRBJ2-7; D gene: .; clone size: few; V gene: TRBV11-2; CDR3 protein: CASRLMRGNYEQYF; CDR3 DNA: TGTGCCAGCAGACTCATGCGGGGCAACTACGAGCAGTACTTC
J gene: TRBJ1-4; D gene: .; clone size: few; V gene: TRBV9; CDR3 protein: CASSRGRQTSGEKLFF; CDR3 DNA: TGTGCCAGCAGCCGGGGTCGGCAAACTTCGGGTGAAAAACTGTTTTTT
J gene: TRBJ2-5; D gene: .; clone size: .; V gene: TRBV7-7; CDR3 protein: CASSPPGILETQYF; CDR3 DNA: TGTGCTAGCAGCCCGCCGGGGATCTTGGAGACCCAGTACTTC
J gene: TRBJ2-5; D gene: .; clone size: .; V gene: TRBV3-1; CDR3 protein: CASSHSVVETQYF; CDR3 DNA: TGTGCCAGCAGCCACTCGGTTGTGGAGACCCAGTACTTC
J gene: TRBJ2-1; D gene: .; clone size: .; V gene: TRBV12-3/TRBV12-4; CDR3 protein: CASSFQGSYNEQFF; CDR3 DNA: TGTGCCAGCAGTTTCCAGGGCTCCTACAATGAGCAGTTCTTC
J gene: TRBJ1-2; D gene: .; clone size: .; V gene: TRBV5-6; CDR3 protein: CASSSTFLPPTYGYTF; CDR3 DNA: TGTGCCAGCAGCTCCACCTTTCTCCCTCCTACCTATGGCTACACCTTC
J gene: TRBJ2-2; D gene: .; clone size: .; V gene: TRBV4-3; CDR3 protein: CASSQDRAGNTGELFF; CDR3 DNA: TGCGCCAGCAGCCAAGATAGGGCTGGGAACACCGGGGAGCTGTTTTTT
J gene: TRBJ2-7; D gene: .; clone size: few; V gene: TRBV5-4; CDR3 protein: CASSSTAHPQYEQYF; CDR3 DNA: TGTGCCAGCAGCTCCACTGCCCACCCCCAATACGAGCAGTACTTC
J gene: TRBJ2-1; D gene: .; clone size: .; V gene: TRBV6-2/TRBV6-3; CDR3 protein: CASTEGGYNEQFF; CDR3 DNA: TGTGCCAGCACCGAAGGTGGCTACAACGAGCAGTTCTTC
J gene: TRBJ2-3; D gene: TRBD2; clone size: .; V gene: TRBV28; CDR3 protein: CASSFQPGLASGTDTQYF; CDR3 DNA: TGTGCCAGCAGTTTTCAACCCGGACTAGCGTCGGGCACAGATACGCAGTATTTT